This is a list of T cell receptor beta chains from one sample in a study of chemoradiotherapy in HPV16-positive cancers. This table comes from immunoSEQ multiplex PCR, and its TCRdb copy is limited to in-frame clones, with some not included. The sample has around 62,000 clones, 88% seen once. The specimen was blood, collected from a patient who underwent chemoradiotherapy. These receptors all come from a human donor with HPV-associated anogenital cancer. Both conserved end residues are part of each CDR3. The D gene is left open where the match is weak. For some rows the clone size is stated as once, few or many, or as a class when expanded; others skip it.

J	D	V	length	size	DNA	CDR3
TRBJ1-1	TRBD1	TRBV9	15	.	TGTGCCAGCAGCGAGGGACAGGTTCGTAGCACTGAAGCTTTCTTT	CASSEGQVRSTEAFF
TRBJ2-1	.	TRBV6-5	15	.	TGTGCCAGCAGTTACTCGAGTTTAGAGTACAATGAGCAGTTCTTC	CASSYSSLEYNEQFF
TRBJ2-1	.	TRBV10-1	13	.	TGCGCCAGCAGGATGGGGGGTCGGAATGAGCAGTTCTTC	CASRMGGRNEQFF
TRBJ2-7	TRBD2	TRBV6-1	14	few	TGTGCCAGCAGTGAACCGGGGAGGGACGGCGAGCAGTACTTC	CASSEPGRDGEQYF
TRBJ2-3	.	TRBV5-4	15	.	TGTGCCAGCAGCTCCGCAGGACAGCGCACAGATACGCAGTATTTT	CASSSAGQRTDTQYF
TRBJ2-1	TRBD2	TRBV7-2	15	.	TGTGCCAGCAGCCCGGGACTAGCGGGAGGGTATGAGCAGTTCTTC	CASSPGLAGGYEQFF
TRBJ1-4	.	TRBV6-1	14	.	TGTGCCAGCAGTGAAAGGGGGAGAAGTGAAAAACTGTTTTTT	CASSERGRSEKLFF
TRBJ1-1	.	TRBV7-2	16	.	TGTGCCAGCAGCTTAGAGTACAGGACAGATCGCACTGAAGCTTTCTTT	CASSLEYRTDRTEAFF
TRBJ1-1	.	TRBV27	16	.	TGTGCCAGCAGTTTATCGAGGCCCGGGAGATTGTCTGCGGCTTTCTTT	CASSLSRPGRLSAAFF
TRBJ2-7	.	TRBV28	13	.	TGTGCCACCGCACCCACAGGCTTTTACGAGCAGTACTTC	CATAPTGFYEQYF
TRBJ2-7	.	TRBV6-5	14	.	TGTGCCAGCAGTCGTTCGGGATCAGCCTACGAGCAGTACTTC	CASSRSGSAYEQYF
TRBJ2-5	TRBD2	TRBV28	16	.	TGTGCCAGCAGTTTTAGCGGGGGGCCGAAACAAGAGACCCAGTACTTC	CASSFSGGPKQETQYF
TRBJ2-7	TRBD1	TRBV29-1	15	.	TGCAGCGTTGAGATTGAGGGACAGCCCCTCTACGAGCAGTACTTC	CSVEIEGQPLYEQYF
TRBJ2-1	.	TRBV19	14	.	TGTGCCAGTGCACGGGAAGCGGTATACAATGAGCAGTTCTTC	CASAREAVYNEQFF
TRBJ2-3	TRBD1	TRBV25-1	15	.	TGTGCCAGCAGTCCGGGACAGGGGGCAGGAGATACGCAGTATTTT	CASSPGQGAGDTQYF
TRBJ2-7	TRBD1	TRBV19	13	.	TGTGCCAGTAGTATGAGACAGGGCTACGAGCAGTACTTC	CASSMRQGYEQYF
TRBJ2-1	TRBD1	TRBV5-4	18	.	TGTGCCAGCAGCTTGGGGGGACCGGACAGGGGCCCTTACAATGAGCAGTTCTTC	CASSLGGPDRGPYNEQFF
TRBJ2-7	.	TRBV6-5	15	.	TGTGCCAGCCTAGGACAGCCCGGTTTTTCCTCCGAGCAGTACTTC	CASLGQPGFSSEQYF
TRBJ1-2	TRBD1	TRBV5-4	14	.	TGTGCCAGCAGCTCAACACAGGGGGCTCGGGGCTACACCTTC	CASSSTQGARGYTF
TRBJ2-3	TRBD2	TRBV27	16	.	TGTGCCAGCAGTTTATTTACTAGCGTGGGTTCAGATACGCAGTATTTT	CASSLFTSVGSDTQYF
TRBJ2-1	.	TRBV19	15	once	TGTGCCAGTACTATCGGCGGCAGTCCCTACAATGAGCAGTTCTTC	CASTIGGSPYNEQFF
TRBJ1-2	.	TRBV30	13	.	TGTGCCTGGAGTGTACGGGCGGACGGCGGCTACACCTTC	CAWSVRADGGYTF
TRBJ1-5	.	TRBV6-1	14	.	TGTGCCAGCAGTCCCCGGGACCGCCCGGGGCCCCAGCATTTT	CASSPRDRPGPQHF
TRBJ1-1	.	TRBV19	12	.	TGTGCCACCAAGGGTTTAGGGACTGAAGCTTTCTTT	CATKGLGTEAFF
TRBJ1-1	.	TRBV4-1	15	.	TGCGCCAGCAGCCAAGATTCAAATTGGGGGACTGAAGCTTTCTTT	CASSQDSNWGTEAFF
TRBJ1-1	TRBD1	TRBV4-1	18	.	TGCGCCAGCAGCCAAGAAGTCCCCCTTCGGACAGGGAGTACTGAAGCTTTCTTT	CASSQEVPLRTGSTEAFF
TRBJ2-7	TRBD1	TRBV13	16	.	TGTGCCAGCAGCGGCTGGTCTGGGGACAGGTCCTACGAGCAGTACTTC	CASSGWSGDRSYEQYF
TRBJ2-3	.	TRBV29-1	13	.	TGCAGCGGAGACTCCGGGGGCACAGATACGCAGTATTTT	CSGDSGGTDTQYF
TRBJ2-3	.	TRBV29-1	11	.	TGCAGCGTTGAACCAGTCGATACGCAGTATTTT	CSVEPVDTQYF
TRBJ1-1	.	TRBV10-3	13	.	TGTGCCATCAGTGACAGGGAGGCCACTGAAGCTTTCTTT	CAISDREATEAFF
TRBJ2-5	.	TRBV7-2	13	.	TGTGCCAGCAGCTTAGGACAGCAAGAGACCCAGTACTTC	CASSLGQQETQYF
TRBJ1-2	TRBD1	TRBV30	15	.	TGTGCCTGGAGTCCTCGGTTCAGGGGGCTTGGTGGCTACACCTTC	CAWSPRFRGLGGYTF
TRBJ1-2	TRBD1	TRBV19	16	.	TGTGCCAGTAGTATGGAAGGACAGGGGAGTGGGAATGGCTACACCTTC	CASSMEGQGSGNGYTF
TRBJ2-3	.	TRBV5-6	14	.	TGTGCCAGCAGCGGTGGAGGGGGCATATATACGCAGTATTTT	CASSGGGGIYTQYF
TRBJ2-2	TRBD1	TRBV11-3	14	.	TGTGCCAGCAGCTTCAGGGGGCAAGGCGGGGAGCTGTTTTTT	CASSFRGQGGELFF
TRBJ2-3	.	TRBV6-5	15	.	TGTGCCAGCAGTTACTTTAGCGGATCCACAGATACGCAGTATTTT	CASSYFSGSTDTQYF
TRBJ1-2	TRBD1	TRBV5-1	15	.	TGCGCCAGCAGCCACTCGGGACAGGGAGACCCTGGCTACACCTTC	CASSHSGQGDPGYTF
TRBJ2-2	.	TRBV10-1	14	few	TGCGCCAGCAGTGAGTCGTGGGGTCGCGGGGAGCTGTTTTTT	CASSESWGRGELFF
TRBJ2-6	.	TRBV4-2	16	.	TGTGCCAGCAGCCAAGATCAGGGGTCTGGGGCCAACGTCCTGACTTTC	CASSQDQGSGANVLTF
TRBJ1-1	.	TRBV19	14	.	TGTGCCAGTAGTCTAGACCCTCCGACGACTGAAGCTTTCTTT	CASSLDPPTTEAFF
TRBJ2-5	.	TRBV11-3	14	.	TGTGCCAGCAGTCACACAGGCGGCAAAGAGACCCAGTACTTC	CASSHTGGKETQYF